Sequencing of this TCR beta chain was carried out in a study of blood T cell repertoires in COVID-19. This CDR3 has 13 residues. The germline CDR1 and CDR2 sequences are GTSNPN and SVGIG (reference sequence). Trimming shortened V by 1 base and J by 4 bases, and 10 bases separated the two germline ends. Produced via immunoSEQ multiplex PCR; TCRdb's table is partial and in-frame only. The sample lists 250,000 to 350,000 clones; around 87% were seen once. This TCR was recovered from a woman between 50 and 59 years old who had recovered from COVID-19. The V call is TRBV30, the J call TRBJ1-2, with D possibly matching TRBD1 (5 bases). The sequenced sample was peripheral blood. CDR3 in amino acids: CAWSADILYGYTF. The DNA of the CDR3 is TGTGCCTGGAGTGCGGACATTCTCTATGGCTACACCTTC.